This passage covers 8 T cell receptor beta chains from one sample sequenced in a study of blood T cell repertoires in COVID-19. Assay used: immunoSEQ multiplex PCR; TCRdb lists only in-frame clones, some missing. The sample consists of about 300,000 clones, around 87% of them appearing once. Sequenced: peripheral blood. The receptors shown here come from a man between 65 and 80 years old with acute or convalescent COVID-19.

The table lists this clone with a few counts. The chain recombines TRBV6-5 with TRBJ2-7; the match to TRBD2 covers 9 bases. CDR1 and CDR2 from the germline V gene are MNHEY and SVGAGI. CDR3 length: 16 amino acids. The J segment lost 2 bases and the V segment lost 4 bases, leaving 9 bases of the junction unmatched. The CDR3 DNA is TGTGCCAGCAGTTTCTCCGCGGGGGGGCGCCCCTACGAGCAGTACTTC. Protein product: CASSFSAGGRPYEQYF.

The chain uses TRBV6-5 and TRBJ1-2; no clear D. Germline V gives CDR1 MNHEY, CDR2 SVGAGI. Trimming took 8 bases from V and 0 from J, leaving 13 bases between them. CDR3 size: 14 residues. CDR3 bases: TGTGCCAGCGCTTTGAGTTTGACTAACTATGGCTACACCTTC. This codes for CASALSLTNYGYTF.

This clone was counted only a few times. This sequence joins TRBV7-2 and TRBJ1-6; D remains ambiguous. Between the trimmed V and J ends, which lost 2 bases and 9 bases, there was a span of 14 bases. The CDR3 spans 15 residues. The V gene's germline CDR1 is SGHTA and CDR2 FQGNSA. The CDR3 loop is CASSLTYGSGSPLHF. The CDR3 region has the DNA TGTGCCAGCAGCTTAACGTACGGTAGCGGTTCACCCCTCCACTTT. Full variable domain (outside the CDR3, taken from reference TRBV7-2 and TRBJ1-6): GAGVSQSPSNKVTEKGKDVELRCDPISGHTALYWYRQSLGQGLEFLIYFQGNSAPDKSGLPSDRFSAERTGGSVSTLTIQRTQQEDSAVYLCASSLTYGSGSPLHFGNGTRLTVT.

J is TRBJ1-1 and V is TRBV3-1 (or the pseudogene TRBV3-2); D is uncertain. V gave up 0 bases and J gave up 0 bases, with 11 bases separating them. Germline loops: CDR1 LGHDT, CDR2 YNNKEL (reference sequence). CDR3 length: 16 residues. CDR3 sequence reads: CASSQERYSLNTEAFF. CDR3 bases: TGTGCCAGCAGCCAAGAACGGTACAGCTTGAACACTGAAGCTTTCTTT.

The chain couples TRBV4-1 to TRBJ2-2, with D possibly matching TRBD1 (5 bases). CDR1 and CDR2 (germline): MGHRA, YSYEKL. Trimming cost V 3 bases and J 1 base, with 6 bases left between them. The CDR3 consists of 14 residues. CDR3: CASSQQGNTGELFF. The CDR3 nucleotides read TGCGCCAGCAGCCAGCAGGGGAACACCGGGGAGCTGTTTTTT.

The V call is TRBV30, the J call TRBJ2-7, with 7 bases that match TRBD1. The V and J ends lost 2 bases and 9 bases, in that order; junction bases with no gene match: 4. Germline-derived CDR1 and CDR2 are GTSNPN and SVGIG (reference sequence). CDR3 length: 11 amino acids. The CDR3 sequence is CAWSTGAPQYF. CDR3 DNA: TGTGCCTGGAGTACAGGGGCCCCGCAGTACTTC.

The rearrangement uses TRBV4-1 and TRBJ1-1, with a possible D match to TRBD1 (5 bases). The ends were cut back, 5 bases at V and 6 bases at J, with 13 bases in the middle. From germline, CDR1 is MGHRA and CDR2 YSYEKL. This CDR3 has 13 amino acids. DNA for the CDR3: TGCGCCAGCAGCTCGCTTCGGGACTCTGAAGCTTTCTTT. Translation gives CASSSLRDSEAFF.

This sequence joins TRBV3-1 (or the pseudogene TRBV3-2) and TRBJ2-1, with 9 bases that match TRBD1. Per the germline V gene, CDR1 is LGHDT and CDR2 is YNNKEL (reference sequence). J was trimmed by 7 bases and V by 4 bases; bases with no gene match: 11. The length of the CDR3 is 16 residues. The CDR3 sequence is CASSLFTGGAGNEQFF. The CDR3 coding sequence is TGTGCCAGCAGCCTTTTCACAGGGGGCGCGGGAAATGAGCAGTTCTTC.